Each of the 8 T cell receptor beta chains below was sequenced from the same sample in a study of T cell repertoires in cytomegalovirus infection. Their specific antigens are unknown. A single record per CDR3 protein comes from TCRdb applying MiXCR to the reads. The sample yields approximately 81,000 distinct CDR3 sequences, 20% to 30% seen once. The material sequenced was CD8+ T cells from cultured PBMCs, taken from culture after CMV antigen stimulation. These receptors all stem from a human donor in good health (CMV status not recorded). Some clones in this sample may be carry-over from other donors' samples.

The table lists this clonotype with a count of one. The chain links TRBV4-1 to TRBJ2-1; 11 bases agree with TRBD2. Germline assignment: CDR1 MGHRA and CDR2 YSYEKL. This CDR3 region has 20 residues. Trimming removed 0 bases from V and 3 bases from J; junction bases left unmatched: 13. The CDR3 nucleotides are TGCGCCAGCAGCCAAGATGTCCCCACTAGCGGGGGACTACACTACAATGAGCAGTTCTTC. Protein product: CASSQDVPTSGGLHYNEQFF.

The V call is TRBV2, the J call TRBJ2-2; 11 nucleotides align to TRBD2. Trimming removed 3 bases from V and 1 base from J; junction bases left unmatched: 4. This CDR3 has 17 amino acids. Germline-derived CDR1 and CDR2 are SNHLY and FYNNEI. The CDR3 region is CASSDFGLAGNTGELFF. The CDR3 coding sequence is TGTGCCAGCAGTGATTTTGGACTAGCGGGGAACACCGGGGAGCTGTTTTTT.

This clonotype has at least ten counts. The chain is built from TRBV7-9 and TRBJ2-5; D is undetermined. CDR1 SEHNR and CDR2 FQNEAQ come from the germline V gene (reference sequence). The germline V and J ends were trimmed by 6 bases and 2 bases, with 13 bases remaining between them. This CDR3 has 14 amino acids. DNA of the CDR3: TGTGCCAGCAGAGGTGCCGGGTTTCAAGAGACCCAGTACTTC. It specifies CASRGAGFQETQYF.

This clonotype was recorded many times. The CDR3 DNA sequence: TGCGCCAGCAGCCAAGATTCTGGGGGAGGTAATTCACCCCTCCACTTT. Amino acids: CASSQDSGGGNSPLHF. The chain is built from TRBV4-3 and TRBJ1-6; perhaps TRBD1 as D (5 bases). The V gene lost 0 bases and the J gene lost 6 bases, with 12 bases spanning the gap. Germline CDR1 and CDR2: LGHNA and YSLEER. The CDR3 totals 16 residues.

The CDR3 sequence: CASSEQGANQPQHF. CDR3 DNA sequence: TGTGCCAGCAGTGAACAGGGGGCGAATCAGCCCCAGCATTTT. The genes are TRBV6-1 and TRBJ1-5; 8 nucleotides agree with TRBD1. With 2 bases clipped from V and 4 bases from J, the junction kept 1 base outside the gene matches. The CDR3 is 14 amino acids. The germline V gene encodes CDR1 MNHNS and CDR2 SASEGT.

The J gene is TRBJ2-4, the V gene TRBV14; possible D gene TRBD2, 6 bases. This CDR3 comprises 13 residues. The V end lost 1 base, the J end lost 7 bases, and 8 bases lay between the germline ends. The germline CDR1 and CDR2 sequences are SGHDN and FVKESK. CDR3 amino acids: CASSQGAGNIQYF. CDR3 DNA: TGTGCCAGCAGCCAAGGTGCGGGGAACATTCAGTACTTC.

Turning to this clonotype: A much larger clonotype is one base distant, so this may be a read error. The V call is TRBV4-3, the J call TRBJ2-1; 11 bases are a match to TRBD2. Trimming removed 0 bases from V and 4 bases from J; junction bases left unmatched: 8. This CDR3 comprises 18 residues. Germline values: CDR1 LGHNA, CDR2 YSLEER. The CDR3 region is CASSQDGPRTSGYNEQFF. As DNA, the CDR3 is TGCGCCAGCAGCCAAGATGGCCCCCGGACTAGCGGGTACAATGAGCAGTTCTTC.

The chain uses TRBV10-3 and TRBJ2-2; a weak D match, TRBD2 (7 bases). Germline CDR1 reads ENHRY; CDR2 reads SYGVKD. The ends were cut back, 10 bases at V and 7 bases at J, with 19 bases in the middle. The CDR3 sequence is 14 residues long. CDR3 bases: TGTGCCACCCGAGGGGGAGGGGCTATCGGGGAGCTGTTTTTT. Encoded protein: CATRGGGAIGELFF.